The clone carrying this T cell receptor beta chain was detected once. What it binds is not known. The data are from a study of CD8 T cells in ankylosing spondylitis. With V trimmed by 4 bases and J by 8 bases, 10 bases remained unmatched. CDR3 size: 16 residues. Germline CDR1 and CDR2: SGDLS and YYNGEE. Whole-study results and caveats: Some motif variants were previously reported in reactive arthritis synovial fluid and blood. CD8+ cells made up the disease-linked clones, which were relatively rare in peripheral blood. Blood of patients with ankylosing spondylitis appeared to be characterized by a TCR beta motif of several highly homologous variants. In ankylosing spondylitis patients, matched synovial fluid reportedly showed significant enrichment of disease-linked clones.

Scientists made TCR beta libraries using quantitative 5'-RACE with molecular barcodes. TCRdb used MiXCR to reprocess the 5' RACE reads, holding one entry per CDR3 protein. This table has around 480,000 distinct CDR3 sequences, about 15% appearing once. This clonotype was sampled from a male donor with ankylosing spondylitis. Sequenced material: blood, either unsorted or a sorted T cell fraction (not recorded which). The chain employs TRBV9 and TRBJ1-4; 11 bases map to TRBD1. The CDR3 region is CASSFTDRGRGEKLFF. Written as DNA, the CDR3 is TGTGCCAGCAGCTTCACGGACAGGGGGCGAGGGGAAAAACTGTTTTTT.